A few counts support the clone carrying this T cell receptor (beta chain). Antigen: not known. CDR3 length: 19 amino acids. Trimming at V came to 2 bases and at J to 1 base, leaving 11 bases not matched to a gene. CDR1 and CDR2 from the germline V gene are MGHRA and YSYEKL. These data originate in a study of T cells after yellow fever vaccination. In TCRdb, the 5' RACE reads were re-called with MiXCR into one record per CDR3 protein. The data contain some 600,000 distinct CDR3 sequences, around 17% of them seen just once; the ten biggest clones take up around 16%. Study-wide points: Once the booster was given, most primary-vaccination clones reappeared, at around 96% for CD4 and over 75% for CD8. Weaker, the secondary response peaked sooner, at day 5 versus 15.

Sequencing was performed on PBMCs, taken 5 to 6 days after the first yellow fever vaccination. The sequence derives from a man between 18 and 29 years old who received the YFV17D yellow fever vaccine. The V call is TRBV4-1, the J call TRBJ2-4; 10 bases align to TRBD2. CDR3 in amino acids: CASSQYGTSVSFAKNIQYF. As DNA, the CDR3 is TGCGCCAGCAGCCAATATGGGACTAGCGTTTCCTTTGCCAAAAACATTCAGTACTTC.